The clone carrying this TCR beta chain was observed many times. The antigen is unknown. This specimen belongs to a study of T cells in Graves' hyperthyroidism and ophthalmopathy. Study-level points and caveats: Most clonotypes that expanded in the thyroid above 0.001 also showed up in blood.

TCR beta CDR3 regions were amplified from RNA. The HTBI set primed first-round TCR CDR3 RT-PCR. TCRdb re-analysed the multiplex PCR reads in MiXCR, keeping a single row per CDR3 protein. The sample holds approximately 250,000 distinct CDR3 sequences, approximately 24% seen once. The V gene's germline CDR1 is MDHEN and CDR2 SYDVKM. CDR3 length: 9 amino acids. The V gene lost 11 bases and the J gene lost 8 bases, with 7 bases spanning the gap. Source material for PBMCs was around 10 ml fresh peripheral blood. The chain uses TRBV28 and TRBJ2-4; D not certain. The sample was blood. The receptor comes from a woman aged 40 to 50 with Graves' ophthalmopathy. The CDR3, as DNA: TGTGCCTCCAAGGACATTCAGTACTTC. Its translation: CASKDIQYF. Using reference TRBV28 and TRBJ2-4 for the parts outside the CDR3, the full variable domain is DVKVTQSSRYLVKRTGEKVFLECVQDMDHENMFWYRQDPGLGLRLIYFSYDVKMKEKGDIPEGYSVSREKKERFSLILESASTNQTSMYLCASKDIQYFGAGTRLSVL.